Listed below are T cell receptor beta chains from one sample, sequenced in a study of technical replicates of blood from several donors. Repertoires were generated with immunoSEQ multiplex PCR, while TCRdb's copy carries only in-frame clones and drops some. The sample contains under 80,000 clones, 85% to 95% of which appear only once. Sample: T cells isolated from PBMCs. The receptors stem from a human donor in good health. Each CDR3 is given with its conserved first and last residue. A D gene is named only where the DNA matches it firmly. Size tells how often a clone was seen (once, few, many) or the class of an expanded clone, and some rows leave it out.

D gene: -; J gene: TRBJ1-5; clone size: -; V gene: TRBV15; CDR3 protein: CATSVRTDYNQPQHF; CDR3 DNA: TGTGCCACCAGCGTTCGGACAGACTACAATCAGCCCCAGCATTTT
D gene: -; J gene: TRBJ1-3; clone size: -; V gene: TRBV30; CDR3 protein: CAWSVGGSGNTIYF; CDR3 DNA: TGTGCCTGGAGTGTAGGGGGCTCTGGAAACACCATATATTTT
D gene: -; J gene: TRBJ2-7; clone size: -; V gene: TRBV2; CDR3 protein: CASSESGVPNYEQYF; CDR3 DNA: TGTGCCAGCAGTGAGTCGGGGGTCCCTAACTACGAGCAGTACTTC
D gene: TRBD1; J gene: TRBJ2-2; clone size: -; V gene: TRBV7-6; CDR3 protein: CASSFEDRGVNTGELFF; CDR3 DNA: TGTGCCAGCAGCTTTGAAGACAGGGGGGTAAACACCGGGGAGCTGTTTTTT
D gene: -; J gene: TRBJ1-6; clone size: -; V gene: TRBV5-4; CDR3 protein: CASQGGDSPLHF; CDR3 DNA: TGTGCCAGCCAGGGAGGAGATTCACCCCTCCACTTT
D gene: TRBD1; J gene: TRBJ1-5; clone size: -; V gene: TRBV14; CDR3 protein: CASSPTGGGNQPQHF; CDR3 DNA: TGTGCCAGCAGCCCTACAGGGGGGGGCAATCAGCCCCAGCATTTT
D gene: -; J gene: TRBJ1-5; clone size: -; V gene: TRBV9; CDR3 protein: CASSVDVGDQPQHF; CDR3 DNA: TGTGCCAGCAGCGTAGATGTAGGAGATCAGCCCCAGCATTTT
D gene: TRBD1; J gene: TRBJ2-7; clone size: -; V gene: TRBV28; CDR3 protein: CASSSPGAGGRSGEQYF; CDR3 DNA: TGTGCCAGCAGTTCCCCTGGTGCAGGGGGCCGGTCGGGGGAGCAGTACTTC
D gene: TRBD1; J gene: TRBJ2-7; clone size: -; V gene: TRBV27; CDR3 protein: CASSLSSGQPYEQYF; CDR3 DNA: TGTGCCAGCAGTTTATCGTCGGGACAGCCCTACGAGCAGTACTTC
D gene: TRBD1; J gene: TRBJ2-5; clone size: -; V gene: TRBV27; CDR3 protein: CASSLTVPTWDRETQYF; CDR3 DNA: TGTGCCAGCAGTTTAACTGTCCCCACATGGGACAGAGAGACCCAGTACTTC
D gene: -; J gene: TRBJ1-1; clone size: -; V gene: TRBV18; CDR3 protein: CASSPMETYEAFF; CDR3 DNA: TGTGCCAGCTCACCAATGGAGACGTACGAGGCTTTCTTT
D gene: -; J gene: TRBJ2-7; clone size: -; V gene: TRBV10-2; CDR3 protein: CASSEETYEQYF; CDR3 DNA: TGCGCCAGCAGTGAGGAGACCTACGAGCAGTACTTC
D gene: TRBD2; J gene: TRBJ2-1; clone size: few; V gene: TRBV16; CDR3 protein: CASSLKTSGSYNEQFF; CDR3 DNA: TGTGCCAGCAGCCTAAAGACTAGCGGTTCCTACAATGAGCAGTTCTTC
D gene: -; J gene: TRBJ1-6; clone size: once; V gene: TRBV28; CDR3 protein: CARGAIPLHF; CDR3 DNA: TGTGCCAGGGGAGCTATACCCCTCCACTTT
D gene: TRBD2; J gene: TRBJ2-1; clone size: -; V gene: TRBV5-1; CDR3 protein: CASSLAPGLGPSYNEQFF; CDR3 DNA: TGCGCCAGCAGCTTGGCCCCTGGACTAGGACCCTCCTACAATGAGCAGTTCTTC
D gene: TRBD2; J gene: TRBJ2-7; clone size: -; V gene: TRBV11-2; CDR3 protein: CASSFGREVPEQYF; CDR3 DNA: TGTGCCAGCAGCTTCGGGCGGGAGGTACCCGAGCAGTACTTC
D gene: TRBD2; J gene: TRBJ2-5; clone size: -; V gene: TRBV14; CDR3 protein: CASSHGTSGAGETQYF; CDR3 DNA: TGTGCCAGCAGCCATGGGACTAGCGGAGCGGGGGAGACCCAGTACTTC
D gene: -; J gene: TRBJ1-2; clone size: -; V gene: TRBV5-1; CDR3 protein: CASSLDRVNYGYTF; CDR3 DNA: TGCGCCAGCAGCTTGGACAGGGTTAACTATGGCTACACCTTC
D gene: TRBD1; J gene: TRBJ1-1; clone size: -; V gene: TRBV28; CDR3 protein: CASNSRDRATNTEAFF; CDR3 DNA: TGTGCCAGCAATTCCCGGGACAGGGCTACGAACACTGAAGCTTTCTTT
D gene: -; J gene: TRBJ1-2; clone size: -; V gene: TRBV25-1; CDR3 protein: CASSEVGEYLRVGYTF; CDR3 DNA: TGTGCCAGCAGTGAGGTCGGGGAATACCTTAGAGTTGGCTACACCTTC
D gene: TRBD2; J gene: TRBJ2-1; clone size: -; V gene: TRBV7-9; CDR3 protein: CASSYSGSSYNEQFF; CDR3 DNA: TGTGCCAGCAGCTACAGCGGGAGCTCCTACAATGAGCAGTTCTTC
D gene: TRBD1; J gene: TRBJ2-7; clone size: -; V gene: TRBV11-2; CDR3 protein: CASSFGDRVYEQYF; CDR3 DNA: TGTGCCAGCAGCTTCGGGGACAGGGTGTACGAGCAGTACTTC
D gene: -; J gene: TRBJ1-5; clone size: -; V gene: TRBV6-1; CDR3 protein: CASSVSQDSQPQHF; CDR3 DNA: TGTGCCAGCAGTGTTTCCCAGGATTCGCAGCCCCAGCATTTT
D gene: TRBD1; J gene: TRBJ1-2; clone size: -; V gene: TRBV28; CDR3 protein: CASTLRGRRDGYTF; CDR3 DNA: TGTGCCAGCACCCTAAGGGGGCGAAGGGATGGCTACACCTTC
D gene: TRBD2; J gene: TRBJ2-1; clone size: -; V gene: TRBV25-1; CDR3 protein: CASGTSGSPGTPNEQFF; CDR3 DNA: TGTGCCAGCGGCACTAGCGGGAGTCCTGGTACCCCGAATGAGCAGTTCTTC
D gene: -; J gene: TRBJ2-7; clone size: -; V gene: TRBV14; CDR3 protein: CASSRTVGFYEQYF; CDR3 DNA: TGTGCCAGCAGTCGGACAGTAGGTTTCTACGAGCAGTACTTC
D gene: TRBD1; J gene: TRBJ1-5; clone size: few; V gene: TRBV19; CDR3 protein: CAITGTAGGPQHF; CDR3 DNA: TGTGCCATTACCGGGACAGCCGGGGGGCCCCAGCATTTT
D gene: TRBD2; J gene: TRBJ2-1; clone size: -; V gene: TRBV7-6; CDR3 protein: CASSLGTGGSYNEQFF; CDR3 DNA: TGTGCCAGCAGCTTGGGGACGGGGGGCTCCTACAATGAGCAGTTCTTC
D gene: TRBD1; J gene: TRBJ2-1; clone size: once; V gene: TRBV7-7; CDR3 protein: CASSLDRGSYNEQFF; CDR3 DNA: TGTGCTAGCAGCTTAGACAGGGGCTCCTACAATGAGCAGTTCTTC
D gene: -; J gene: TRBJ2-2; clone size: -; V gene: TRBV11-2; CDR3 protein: CASSSFRGSTGELFF; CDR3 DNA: TGTGCCAGCAGCTCGTTTCGAGGGAGCACCGGGGAGCTGTTTTTT
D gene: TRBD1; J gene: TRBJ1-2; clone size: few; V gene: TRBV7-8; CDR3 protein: CASSLGGQSLNYGYTF; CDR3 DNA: TGTGCCAGCAGCTTAGGGGGACAGTCTCTTAACTATGGCTACACCTTC
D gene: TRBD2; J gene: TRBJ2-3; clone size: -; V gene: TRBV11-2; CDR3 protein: CASSPRPERGQDTQYF; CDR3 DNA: TGTGCCAGCAGCCCCCGCCCTGAGCGGGGGCAGGATACGCAGTATTTT
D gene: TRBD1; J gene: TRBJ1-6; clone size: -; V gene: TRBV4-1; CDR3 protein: CASSQDSIGTGKRSPLHF; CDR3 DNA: TGCGCCAGCAGCCAAGATTCAATTGGGACAGGGAAAAGATCACCCCTCCACTTT
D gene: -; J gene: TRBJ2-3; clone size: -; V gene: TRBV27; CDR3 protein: CASSSPRGIGTDTQYF; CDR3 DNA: TGTGCCAGCAGTTCCCCTAGGGGTATCGGCACAGATACGCAGTATTTT
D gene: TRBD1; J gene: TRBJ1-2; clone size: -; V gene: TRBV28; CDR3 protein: CASRGQGANYGYTF; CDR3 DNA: TGTGCCAGCAGAGGACAGGGGGCTAACTATGGCTACACCTTC
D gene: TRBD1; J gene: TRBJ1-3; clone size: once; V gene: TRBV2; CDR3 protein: CASRAIDRGPGNTIYF; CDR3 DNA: TGTGCCAGCAGGGCCATAGACAGGGGGCCTGGAAACACCATATATTTT
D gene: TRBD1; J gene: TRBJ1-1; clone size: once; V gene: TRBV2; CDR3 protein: CASSERQGAPTEAFF; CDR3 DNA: TGTGCCAGCAGTGAGAGGCAGGGGGCGCCGACTGAAGCTTTCTTT
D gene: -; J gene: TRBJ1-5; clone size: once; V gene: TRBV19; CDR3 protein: CASSERQLNQPQHF; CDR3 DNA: TGTGCCAGTAGTGAGCGACAGTTGAATCAGCCCCAGCATTTT
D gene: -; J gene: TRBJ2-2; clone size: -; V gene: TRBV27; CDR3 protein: CASSSRDTRSGELFF; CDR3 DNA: TGTGCCAGCAGTAGCCGGGACACCCGTTCCGGGGAGCTGTTTTTT
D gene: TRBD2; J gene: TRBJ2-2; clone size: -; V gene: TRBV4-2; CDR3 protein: CASSPRRGRAYAGELFF; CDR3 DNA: TGTGCCAGCAGCCCGAGGAGAGGGAGGGCATACGCGGGGGAGCTGTTTTTT
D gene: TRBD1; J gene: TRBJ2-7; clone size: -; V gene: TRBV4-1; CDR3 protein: CASSHPGGSYEQYF; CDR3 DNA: TGCGCCAGCAGCCACCCAGGGGGCTCGTACGAGCAGTACTTC
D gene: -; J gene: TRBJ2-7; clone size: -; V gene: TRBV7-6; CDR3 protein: CASSLRGQIYEQYF; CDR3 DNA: TGTGCCAGCAGCTTAAGAGGACAGATCTACGAGCAGTACTTC
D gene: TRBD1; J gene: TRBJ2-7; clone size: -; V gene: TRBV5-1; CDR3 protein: CASSRGTGVDYEQYF; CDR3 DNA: TGCGCCAGCAGCAGAGGGACAGGGGTTGACTACGAGCAGTACTTC
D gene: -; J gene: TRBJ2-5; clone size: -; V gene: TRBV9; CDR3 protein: CASSVSYGQETQYF; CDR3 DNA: TGTGCCAGCAGCGTATCCTACGGCCAAGAGACCCAGTACTTC
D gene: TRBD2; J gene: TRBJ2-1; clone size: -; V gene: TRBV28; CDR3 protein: CASSYPGGFGAEQFF; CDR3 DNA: TGTGCCAGCAGTTACCCGGGAGGGTTCGGAGCTGAGCAGTTCTTC
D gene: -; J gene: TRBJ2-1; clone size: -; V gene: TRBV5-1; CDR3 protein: CASSLEWGVSYNEQFF; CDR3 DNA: TGCGCCAGCAGCTTGGAATGGGGGGTCTCCTACAATGAGCAGTTCTTC
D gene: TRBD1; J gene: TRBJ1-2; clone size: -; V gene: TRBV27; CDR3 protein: CASRLKTGRRPYGYTF; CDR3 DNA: TGTGCCAGCCGCTTGAAGACAGGGCGACGCCCCTATGGCTACACCTTC
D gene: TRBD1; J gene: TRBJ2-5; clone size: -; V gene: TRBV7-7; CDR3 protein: CASSLGGTGHQETQYF; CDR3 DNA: TGTGCCAGCAGCTTAGGGGGGACAGGCCACCAAGAGACCCAGTACTTC
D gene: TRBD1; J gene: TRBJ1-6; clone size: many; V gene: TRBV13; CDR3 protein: CASSSQGSSYNSPLHF; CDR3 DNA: TGTGCCAGCAGCTCACAGGGGAGCTCCTATAATTCACCCCTCCACTTT
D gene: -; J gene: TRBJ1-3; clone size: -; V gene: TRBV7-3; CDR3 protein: CASSDRRGTIYF; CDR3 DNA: TGTGCCAGCAGCGATCGGCGGGGGACCATATATTTT
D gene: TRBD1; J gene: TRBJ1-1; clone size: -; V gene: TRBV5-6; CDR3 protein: CASNLRDRFDTEAFF; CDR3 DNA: TGTGCCAGCAATCTTCGGGACAGGTTTGACACTGAAGCTTTCTTT
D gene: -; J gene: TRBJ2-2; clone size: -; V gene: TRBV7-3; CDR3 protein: CASSPDTGELFF; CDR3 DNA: TGTGCCAGCAGCCCCGACACCGGGGAGCTGTTTTTT
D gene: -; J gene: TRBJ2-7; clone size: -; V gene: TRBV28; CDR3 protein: CATLPPGGPGIYEQYF; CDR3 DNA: TGTGCCACCCTACCCCCAGGGGGGCCGGGGATCTACGAGCAGTACTTC